Detailed here is one T cell receptor beta chain. The sample originates from a study of blood T cell repertoires in COVID-19. Across the whole study: The samples span acute and convalescent COVID-19 from the United States, Italy and Spain. Nucleic acid was either cDNA or gDNA, and it came from T cells, B-cell-depleted T cells, or PBMCs.

The germline gives CDR1 SGDLS, CDR2 YYNGEE. V gave up 0 bases and J gave up 0 bases, with 10 bases separating them. The CDR3 is made up of 16 amino acids. Original methodology: Quantification of nucleated cells was approximated via reference gene primer amplification. This table comes from immunoSEQ multiplex PCR, and its TCRdb copy is limited to in-frame clones, with some not included. The V and J calls and clone size are taken from that table; D and trimming were inferred from the DNA. The sample holds about 60,000 clones, roughly 79% seen once. This clonotype originated in a man aged 55-75 years with acute or convalescent COVID-19. The chain links TRBV9 to TRBJ1-3, with D maybe TRBD1 (6 bases). The sequencing input was peripheral blood. The CDR3 bases are TGTGCCAGCAGCGTAGCTGGACAGCGCTCTGGAAACACCATATATTTT. Translation: CASSVAGQRSGNTIYF.